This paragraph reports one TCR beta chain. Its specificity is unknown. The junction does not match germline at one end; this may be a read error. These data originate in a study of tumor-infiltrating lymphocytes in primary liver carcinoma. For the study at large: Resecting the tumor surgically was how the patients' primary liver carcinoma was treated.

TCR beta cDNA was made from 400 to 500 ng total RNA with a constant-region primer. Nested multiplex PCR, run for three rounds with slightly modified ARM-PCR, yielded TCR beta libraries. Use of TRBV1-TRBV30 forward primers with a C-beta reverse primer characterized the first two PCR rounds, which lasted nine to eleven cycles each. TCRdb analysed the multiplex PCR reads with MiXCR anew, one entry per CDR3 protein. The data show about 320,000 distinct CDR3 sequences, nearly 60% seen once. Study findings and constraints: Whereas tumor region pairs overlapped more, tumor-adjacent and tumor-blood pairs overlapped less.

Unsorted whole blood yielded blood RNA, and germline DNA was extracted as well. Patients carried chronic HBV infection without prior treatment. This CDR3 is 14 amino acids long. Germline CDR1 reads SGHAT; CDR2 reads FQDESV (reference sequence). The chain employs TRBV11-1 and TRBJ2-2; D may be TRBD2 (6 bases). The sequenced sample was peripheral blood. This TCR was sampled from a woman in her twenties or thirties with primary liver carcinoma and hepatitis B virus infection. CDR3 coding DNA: TGTGCCAGCAACTTTGGTAGGGTTGGCGGGGAGCTGCTTTTT. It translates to CASNFGRVGGELLF. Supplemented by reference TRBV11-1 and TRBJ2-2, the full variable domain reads EAEVAQSPRYKITEKSQAVAFWCDPISGHATLYWYRQILGQGPELLVQFQDESVVDDSQLPKDRFSAERLKGVDSTLKIQPAELGDSAMYLCASNFGRVGGELLFGEGSRLTVL.